This T cell receptor (beta chain) comes out of a study of response to subunit inactivated influenza vaccine. TCRdb re-derived calls from the RT-PCR reads in MiXCR, one entry per CDR3 protein. The sample yields around 320,000 distinct CDR3 sequences, 20% to 25% seen once. Germline V lookup: CDR1 LGHNA, CDR2 YSLEER. The CDR3 contains 16 residues. Germline trimming cut 2 bases from V and 6 bases from J; bases unmatched to any gene: 6. The source was PBMCs from blood, collected less than 22 months after vaccination. The chain uses TRBV4-3 and TRBJ2-2, with 10 bases identical to TRBD1. This clonotype was sampled from a man aged 50 to 69 who received an inactivated influenza vaccine. CDR3 sequence (DNA): TGCGCCAGCAGCCAAAGGACAGGGGGGGGTCCCGGGGAGCTGTTTTTT. Translating gives CASSQRTGGGPGELFF.